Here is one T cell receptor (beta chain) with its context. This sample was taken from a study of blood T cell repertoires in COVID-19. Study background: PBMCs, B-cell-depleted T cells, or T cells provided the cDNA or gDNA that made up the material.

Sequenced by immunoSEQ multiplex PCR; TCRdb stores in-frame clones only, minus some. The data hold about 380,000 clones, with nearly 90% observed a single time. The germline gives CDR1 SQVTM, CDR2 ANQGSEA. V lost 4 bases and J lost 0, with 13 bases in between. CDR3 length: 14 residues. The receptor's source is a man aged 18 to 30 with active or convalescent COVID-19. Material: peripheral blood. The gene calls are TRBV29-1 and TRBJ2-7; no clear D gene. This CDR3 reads CSVVANTLSYEQYF. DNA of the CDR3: TGCAGCGTTGTAGCTAACACCCTCTCCTACGAGCAGTACTTC.